This T cell receptor (beta chain) was captured by sequencing in a study of beta chain bispecific antibodies for T cell cancers. Study-wide results and limits: Normal T cells contributed less of the targeted TRBV signal than the leukemia cells did.

TCRdb passed the 5' RACE reads through MiXCR, listing each CDR3 protein once. The table has several thousand distinct CDR3 sequences, 2% to 2.5% seen once. The table lists this clonotype with many counts. The antigen remains unidentified. V was clipped by 8 bases and J by 0 bases, with 6 bases between them. Germline V gives CDR1 ENHRY, CDR2 SYGVKD. CDR3 length: 12 amino acids. T cells were expanded from blood mononuclear cells for 3 to 4 days with anti-CD3 OKT3 or CD3/CD28 beads. The receptor was derived from a human donor in good health. Some clones in this sample may be carry-over from other donors' samples. V and J are TRBV10-3 and TRBJ2-3; D is ambiguous. Sequencing was performed on T cells from a healthy donor cultured with Jurkat leukemia cells, taken from a culture containing an anti-CD19 bispecific antibody. The CDR3 protein is CAIAISTDTQYF. The CDR3 DNA reads as TGTGCCATCGCAATTAGCACAGATACGCAGTATTTT.